This entry features one T cell receptor (beta chain) sequence. Its target is not known. This record comes from a study of monozygotic twins with inflammatory bowel disease. Study results and limitations: Reduced clonotype sharing with other individuals was observed in IBD patients relative to healthy twins, especially with disease activity.

TCRdb reanalyzed the 5' RACE reads, giving one entry per CDR3 protein sequence and no DNA. The sample features about 380,000 distinct CDR3 sequences, with just over 2.5% in its top ten. The source material was blood. The clonotype originates from a human donor with ulcerative colitis or Crohn's disease, or a healthy co-twin of an affected twin (not recorded which).

Here the CDR3 reads CASSHDLDAYEQYF. This sequence joins TRBV5-6 and TRBJ2-7. CDR1 is SGHDT, CDR2 YYEEEE, per germline. The CDR3 is made up of 14 amino acids.